This is a list of T cell receptor beta chains from one sample in a study of T-cell memory formation after mild COVID-19. TCRdb recomputed calls from the 5' RACE reads with MiXCR, one row per CDR3 protein. The repertoire holds about 350,000 distinct CDR3 sequences, with roughly 20% as singletons. Specimen: PBMCs or a T cell subset sorted from them (not recorded which). The receptor source for this set is a young man who had mild COVID-19 (a few samples of this study predate the infection). Cell type and time point are not known. Each CDR3 is given with its conserved first and last residue. A D gene is named only where the DNA matches it firmly. Size is omitted from some rows. Given values are once, few, many or a class for expanded clones.

J gene: TRBJ2-7
V gene: TRBV20-1
clone size: -
D gene: -
CDR3 DNA: TGCAGTGCTAAAGGACAGACCTACGAGCAGTACTTC
CDR3 protein: CSAKGQTYEQYF

J gene: TRBJ2-7
V gene: TRBV12-3/TRBV12-4
clone size: few
D gene: TRBD1
CDR3 DNA: TGTGCCAGCAGTTTATTAGGACAGGGGGCGTTTAAGCAGTACTTC
CDR3 protein: CASSLLGQGAFKQYF

J gene: TRBJ2-5
V gene: TRBV7-2
clone size: many
D gene: -
CDR3 DNA: TGTGCCAGCAGCTTGATCGGGGCGCGCCAAGAGACCCAGTACTTC
CDR3 protein: CASSLIGARQETQYF

J gene: TRBJ2-5
V gene: TRBV6-5
clone size: -
D gene: TRBD1
CDR3 DNA: TGTGCCAGCAGTGGACAGGCTGGCTCTCCAGAGACCCAGTACTTC
CDR3 protein: CASSGQAGSPETQYF

J gene: TRBJ2-7
V gene: TRBV6-6
clone size: -
D gene: -
CDR3 DNA: TGTGCCAGCAGGTCGGTTGATCTTAGGAGCTCCTACGAGCAGTACTTC
CDR3 protein: CASRSVDLRSSYEQYF

J gene: TRBJ1-2
V gene: TRBV20-1
clone size: -
D gene: -
CDR3 DNA: TGCAGTGCTATTAAGGGGGACTATGGCTACACCTTC
CDR3 protein: CSAIKGDYGYTF

J gene: TRBJ1-3
V gene: TRBV6-8
clone size: few
D gene: -
CDR3 DNA: TGTGCCAGCAGGCCCCCACAGGACTCTGGAAACACCATATATTTT
CDR3 protein: CASRPPQDSGNTIYF

J gene: TRBJ1-2
V gene: TRBV12-3/TRBV12-4
clone size: few
D gene: -
CDR3 DNA: TGTGCCAGCAGTTTTGGTCGGGCCACCTTC
CDR3 protein: CASSFGRATF

J gene: TRBJ1-2
V gene: TRBV27
clone size: -
D gene: -
CDR3 DNA: TGTGCCAGCAGTTTTCTGGGGGCGTTGGGCTACACCTTC
CDR3 protein: CASSFLGALGYTF

J gene: TRBJ2-7
V gene: TRBV27
clone size: -
D gene: -
CDR3 DNA: TGTGCCGCTGGTGGTTCCTACGAGCAGTACTTC
CDR3 protein: CAAGGSYEQYF

J gene: TRBJ1-2
V gene: TRBV6-6
clone size: -
D gene: TRBD1
CDR3 DNA: TGTGCCAGCAGTTATGGGACAGACTATGGCTACACCTTC
CDR3 protein: CASSYGTDYGYTF

J gene: TRBJ2-7
V gene: TRBV10-3
clone size: few
D gene: TRBD1
CDR3 DNA: TGTGCCATCAGGGAGGACAGGGTCCCCTACGAGCAGTACTTC
CDR3 protein: CAIREDRVPYEQYF

J gene: TRBJ1-5
V gene: TRBV2
clone size: many
D gene: -
CDR3 DNA: TGTGCCAGCAGTGACAGGGATAGCAATCAGCCCCAGCATTTT
CDR3 protein: CASSDRDSNQPQHF

J gene: TRBJ2-3
V gene: TRBV6-4
clone size: -
D gene: -
CDR3 DNA: TGTGCCAGCAGTGAATTACCAGGGGAACCAGATACGCAGTATTTT
CDR3 protein: CASSELPGEPDTQYF